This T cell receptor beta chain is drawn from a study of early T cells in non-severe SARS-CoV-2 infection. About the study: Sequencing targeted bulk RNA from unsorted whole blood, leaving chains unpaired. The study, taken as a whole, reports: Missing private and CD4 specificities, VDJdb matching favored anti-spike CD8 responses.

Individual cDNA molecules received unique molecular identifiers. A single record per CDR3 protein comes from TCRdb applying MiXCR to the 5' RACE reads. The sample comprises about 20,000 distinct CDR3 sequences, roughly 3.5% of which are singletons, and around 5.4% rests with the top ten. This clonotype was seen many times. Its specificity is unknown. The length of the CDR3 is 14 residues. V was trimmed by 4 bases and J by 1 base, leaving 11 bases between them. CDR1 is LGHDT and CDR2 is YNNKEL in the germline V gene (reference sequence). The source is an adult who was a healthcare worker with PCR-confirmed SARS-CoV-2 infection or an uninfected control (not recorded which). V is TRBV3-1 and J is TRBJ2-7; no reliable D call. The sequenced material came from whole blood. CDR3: CASSPLRDSYEQYF. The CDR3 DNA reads TGTGCCAGCAGCCCTCTCCGCGATTCCTACGAGCAGTACTTC.